These T cell receptor beta chains were read from a single sample in a study of blood T cell repertoires in COVID-19. Libraries were prepared by immunoSEQ multiplex PCR; TCRdb keeps only in-frame clonotypes and omits some of them. The sample lists roughly 300,000 clones, about 85% seen once, with about 2.3% in the top ten. Sequencing was performed on PBMCs or T cells enriched from blood (not recorded which). Source of these receptors: a woman aged 45-59 years who had recovered from COVID-19. The CDR3 runs from the conserved cysteine through the conserved F or W. Each record gives: V gene, clone size, D gene, J gene, CDR3 DNA, CDR3 protein. D genes are given only for firm matches. The size field is filled for only some rows; it gives once, few, many or a size class.

TRBV28	-	TRBD1	TRBJ1-5	TGTGCCAGCAGCCACGGGACAGCCAGAAACCAGCCCCAGCATTTT	CASSHGTARNQPQHF
TRBV3-1/TRBV3-2	once	TRBD1	TRBJ1-1	TGTGCCAGCAGCCAAGTAGGGGGCCGCGGGAACACTGAAGCTTTCTTT	CASSQVGGRGNTEAFF
TRBV5-4	-	-	TRBJ2-5	TGTGCCAGCAGCTTGTCCTCTTCCCCGGGGACCCAGTACTTC	CASSLSSSPGTQYF
TRBV19	once	-	TRBJ1-5	TGTGCCAGTAGTATTAGGGGATCTCAGCCCCAGCATTTT	CASSIRGSQPQHF
TRBV5-1	-	TRBD1	TRBJ2-4	TGCGCCAGCAGCGCCGGGACAGAAAACATTCAGTACTTC	CASSAGTENIQYF
TRBV6-5	-	TRBD1	TRBJ1-5	TGTGCCAGCAGGCCTGGACAGGGCCGCAGTCAGCCCCAGCATTTT	CASRPGQGRSQPQHF
TRBV15	-	-	TRBJ2-1	TGTGCCACCAGCAGGGGGGCCCCAACGTACAATGAGCAGTTCTTC	CATSRGAPTYNEQFF
TRBV3-1/TRBV3-2	-	TRBD2	TRBJ2-2	TGTGCCAGCAGCCAAGAGACTAGCGGGGGCCTTGCTACAGGGGAGCTGTTTTTT	CASSQETSGGLATGELFF
TRBV28	-	TRBD1	TRBJ2-6	TGTGCCACGTTCCGGGGACAGGGGGCCGGGGCCAACGTCCTGACTTTC	CATFRGQGAGANVLTF
TRBV15	-	TRBD1	TRBJ1-4	TGTGCCACCCGGGCCGGGACAGGGGGAGGAATGGAAAAACTGTTTTTT	CATRAGTGGGMEKLFF
TRBV6-1	-	-	TRBJ1-5	TGTGCCAGCAGTGAGGTATGGACAGGCAATCAGCCCCAGCATTTT	CASSEVWTGNQPQHF
TRBV20-1	few	TRBD2	TRBJ2-3	TGCAGTGCTAGTATCGCAGCGGGGGCCAGCACAGATACGCAGTATTTT	CSASIAAGASTDTQYF
TRBV5-1	-	TRBD1	TRBJ2-5	TGCGCCAGCAGCTTCCAGACAGGGATCGCAGAGACCCAGTACTTC	CASSFQTGIAETQYF
TRBV18	-	TRBD1	TRBJ1-2	TGTGCCAGCTCGCCCGGGGCAGGGGGCTATGGCTACACCTTC	CASSPGAGGYGYTF
TRBV19	-	-	TRBJ1-2	TGTGCCAGTAGTATGGTGGAGGGAGCTCCTCGGGGCTACACCTTC	CASSMVEGAPRGYTF
TRBV5-1	-	-	TRBJ1-3	TGCGCCAGCAGCTTGGGCACTCTCGGAAACACCATATATTTT	CASSLGTLGNTIYF
TRBV6-1	-	-	TRBJ1-6	TGTGCCAGCAGTGATGTAGGACAGCTTTCACCCCTCCACTTT	CASSDVGQLSPLHF
TRBV7-9	-	TRBD1	TRBJ1-2	TGTGCCAGCAGCCGGGACAGGGATGGTGGCTACACCTTC	CASSRDRDGGYTF
TRBV5-6	-	TRBD1	TRBJ2-1	TGTGCCAGCAGCTTGGTGGACAGGGAATCAAATGAGCAGTTCTTC	CASSLVDRESNEQFF
TRBV7-2	-	-	TRBJ2-2	TGTGCCAGCAGCTCGAACAGGCGAGCCGGGGAGCTGTTTTTT	CASSSNRRAGELFF
TRBV27	once	-	TRBJ1-6	TGTGCCAGCAGGGTACACCTAGAGAATTCACCCCTCCACTTT	CASRVHLENSPLHF
TRBV7-8	-	TRBD1	TRBJ2-4	TGTGCCAGCAGGGCTGGGGACAGTAGCCTCAAAAACATTCAGTACTTC	CASRAGDSSLKNIQYF
TRBV2	-	TRBD1	TRBJ1-5	TGTGCCAGCAGCCTCTCGGGACAGGGCAATCAGCCCCAGCATTTT	CASSLSGQGNQPQHF
TRBV7-9	-	TRBD1	TRBJ2-5	TGTGCCAGCAGCAAAACAGGGGAACCATTGGAGACCCAGTACTTC	CASSKTGEPLETQYF
TRBV12-3/TRBV12-4	-	-	TRBJ1-2	TGTGCCAGCAGTATGGGGGGTAACTATGGCTACACCTTC	CASSMGGNYGYTF
TRBV15	-	TRBD2	TRBJ2-1	TGTGCCACCAGCAGTCGACCTCTAGCGGGGGGGCGGGTTGAGCAGTTCTTC	CATSSRPLAGGRVEQFF
TRBV6-5	-	-	TRBJ1-6	TGTGCCAGCAGTTTGGACACAGATAATTCACCCCTCCACTTT	CASSLDTDNSPLHF
TRBV7-9	many	-	TRBJ2-6	TGTGCCAGCAGCTTTTTCGGGGTTTACGGGGCCAACGTCCTGACTTTC	CASSFFGVYGANVLTF
TRBV14	once	TRBD2	TRBJ2-1	TGTGCCAGCAGCCCGAGGACTAGCGGATACTACAATGAGCAGTTCTTC	CASSPRTSGYYNEQFF
TRBV7-2	-	-	TRBJ1-2	TGTGCCAGCAGCTTAGCACAGTATGGCTACACCTTC	CASSLAQYGYTF
TRBV15	-	TRBD2	TRBJ2-5	TGTGCCACCAGCAGAGATCTTTCGACTAGCGGGATTCGGGCCCAGTACTTC	CATSRDLSTSGIRAQYF
TRBV10-3	once	TRBD1	TRBJ1-1	TGCGCCATCAGAAGGCTTACAGGGGTTGGCACTGAAGCTTTCTTT	CAIRRLTGVGTEAFF
TRBV29-1	-	TRBD2	TRBJ2-2	TGCAGCGTTGAAGCGGCTAGCGGGAGCACCGGGGAGCTGTTTTTT	CSVEAASGSTGELFF
TRBV24-1	-	TRBD1	TRBJ2-1	TGTGCCACCAGTGCGGCAACAGGGGCCTCCTACAATGAGCAGTTCTTC	CATSAATGASYNEQFF
TRBV7-2	-	TRBD1	TRBJ1-4	TGTGCCAGCAGCAAACAGGGGTTAGCTAATGAAAAACTGTTTTTT	CASSKQGLANEKLFF
TRBV7-6	-	-	TRBJ2-1	TGTGCCAGCAGCCTTACCGATGGGGCGGATGAGCAGTTCTTC	CASSLTDGADEQFF
TRBV9	once	TRBD1	TRBJ1-2	TGTGCCAGCAGCCTTCCGGGACAGGGTAACGGCTACACCTTC	CASSLPGQGNGYTF
TRBV5-6	-	-	TRBJ1-6	TGTGCCAGCAGCTTTTGGGGCTATGGTTCACCCCTCCACTTT	CASSFWGYGSPLHF
TRBV19	-	TRBD1	TRBJ1-2	TGTGCCAGTACCGGGGACAGGGAGGCCCCTATCGACTATGGCTACACCTTC	CASTGDREAPIDYGYTF